Listed below are T cell receptor beta chains from one sample, sequenced in a study of vaccination and CD4 T cells after COVID-19. MiXCR was run by TCRdb on the PCR reads, yielding one entry per CDR3 protein. The table includes 4,000 to 4,500 distinct CDR3 sequences, less than 25% detected once. Their recognized antigens are unknown. Sequencing was done on a sample of CD4+ T cells from blood, cultured in vitro. These receptors all come from a human donor who had recovered from COVID-19. Each CDR3 is given with its conserved first and last residue. A D gene is named only where the DNA matches it firmly. Only some rows state a clone size, as once, few, many or a class for expanded clones.

TGTGCCAGCAGCCAGCAACAGGGACAGCCCCAGCATTTT CASSQQQGQPQHF TRBV6-1 - - TRBJ1-5
TGTGCCAGCAGTTTATCGCGGGCCCCGACAGGGAGATACGTAGCTTTCTTT CASSLSRAPTGRYVAFF TRBV27 medium-sized TRBD1 TRBJ1-1
TGTGCCAGCAGCTCCACAGGGGGACAGAAAAACATTCAGTACTTC CASSSTGGQKNIQYF TRBV7-9 - TRBD1 TRBJ2-4
TGCGCCAGCAGCTTGACCCAGGGATCCCACGAGACCCAGTACTTC CASSLTQGSHETQYF TRBV5-1 few - TRBJ2-5
TGTGCCAGCAGTGACTTAGGCGGACTAGGGCTGATCAATGAGCAGTTCTTC CASSDLGGLGLINEQFF TRBV2 medium-sized TRBD2 TRBJ2-1
TGTGCCAGCAGCTTGATACCAGGGGAGACCCAGTACTTC CASSLIPGETQYF TRBV5-4 few - TRBJ2-5
TGTGCCAGCAGCGAAAAGGGGCTCAATGAGCAGTTCTTC CASSEKGLNEQFF TRBV7-3 few - TRBJ2-1
TGCAGTGCTAGAGATTTAACGGGGCAGGAGGCCCAGTACTTC CSARDLTGQEAQYF TRBV20-1 - - TRBJ2-5
TGTGCCAGCAGCCCCCGGGACAGGGGTTACGAGCAGTACTTC CASSPRDRGYEQYF TRBV7-9 - TRBD1 TRBJ2-7
TGTGCCAGCAGTTTAGCGCGGGGGGGCTCCGCAGATACGCAGTATTTT CASSLARGGSADTQYF TRBV12-3/TRBV12-4 medium-sized TRBD2 TRBJ2-3
TGTGCCAGCAGCGTAGCGGTCGGCTCGTGGGGGAACACTGAAGCTTTCTTT CASSVAVGSWGNTEAFF TRBV9 - - TRBJ1-1
TGTGCCAGCAGCCTCACAGATACGCAGTATTTT CASSLTDTQYF TRBV3-1 medium-sized - TRBJ2-3
TGTGCCAGCCTACGGGGACAGCTGAACACTGAAGCTTTCTTT CASLRGQLNTEAFF TRBV12-3/TRBV12-4 - TRBD1 TRBJ1-1